These T cell receptor beta chains were read from a single sample in a study of CD8+ T cells in alopecia areata. Profiled with immunoSEQ multiplex PCR; TCRdb holds only in-frame clones, not every one. The repertoire holds about 190,000 clones, 50% to 60% seen once, with around 15% in the top ten. The material sequenced was CD4+ T cells sorted from blood, taken at week 0. These receptors came from a human donor with alopecia areata. The CDR3 runs from the conserved cysteine through the conserved F or W. D genes are given only for firm matches. Clone size, where shown, is once, few, many, or a class for clones that have expanded.

j_call,v_call,clone_size,cdr3_length,d_call,cdr3_nt,cdr3_aa
TRBJ1-2,TRBV30,.,10,.,TGTGCCTGCCTATTCGGGGGCTACACCTTC,CACLFGGYTF
TRBJ2-5,TRBV25-1,once,15,.,TGTGCCAGCAGTGAATCAACCGGAATACAAGAGACCCAGTACTTC,CASSESTGIQETQYF
TRBJ1-3,TRBV29-1,.,14,.,TGCAGCGTTGAACAGGGTGCTACTGGAAACACCATATATTTT,CSVEQGATGNTIYF
TRBJ2-5,TRBV2,.,12,.,TGTGCCAGCAGCGATCTCGGAGAGACCCAGTACTTC,CASSDLGETQYF
TRBJ2-7,TRBV29-1,few,11,.,TGCAGCGTGAGAGGAACGTACGAGCAGTACTTC,CSVRGTYEQYF
TRBJ2-1,TRBV4-1,.,15,.,TGCGCCAGCAGCCAAGCTCAGCTAAACTACAATGAGCAGTTCTTC,CASSQAQLNYNEQFF
TRBJ1-2,TRBV18,few,15,.,TGTGCCAGCTCACCGATCTCGCAGGGATTAGACGGCTACACCTTC,CASSPISQGLDGYTF
TRBJ2-2,TRBV6-5,.,14,.,TGTGCCAGCAGGCAGGGCTTCAACACCGGGGAGCTGTTTTTT,CASRQGFNTGELFF
TRBJ2-2,TRBV6-4,few,14,.,TGTGCCAGCACTACCCGGCCGGGCACCGGGGAGCTGTTTTTT,CASTTRPGTGELFF
TRBJ2-1,TRBV5-6,few,14,.,TGTGCCAGCAGCTTCTCTTGGGGCCGGGGAGAGCAGTTCTTC,CASSFSWGRGEQFF
TRBJ1-5,TRBV5-5,few,16,.,TGTGCCAGCAGCTTGGACGGGGCGGACAACAATCAGCCCCAGCATTTT,CASSLDGADNNQPQHF